These T cell receptor beta chains were read from a single sample in a study of cytomegalovirus exposure and HLA in healthy donors. TCRdb's copy holds only in-frame clones and misses some; the assay was immunoSEQ multiplex PCR. The top ten hold around 1% of the sample, which has 150,000 or so clones, 84% seen once. Specimen: PBMCs. The receptors derive from a man aged 25 to 40 in good health and CMV-seronegative. The CDR3 runs from the conserved cysteine through the conserved F or W. D genes are given only for firm matches. The size of a clone is reported for some rows only, either as once, few or many, or as a class for expanded clones.

NA	TRBV5-4	TRBD2	TRBJ2-3	16	TGTGCCAGCAGCTGGGTTGGCGGGGGGGGCACAGATACGCAGTATTTT	CASSWVGGGGTDTQYF
once	TRBV10-2	NA	TRBJ2-7	13	TGCGCCAGCAGTGATTTTAGCGGCTACGAGCAGTACTTC	CASSDFSGYEQYF
NA	TRBV6-1	NA	TRBJ1-1	12	TGTGCCAGCAGTGAAGCTTTCAGTGAAGCTTTCTTT	CASSEAFSEAFF
NA	TRBV10-3	TRBD1	TRBJ2-3	17	TGTGCCATCAGTTTAGTCCCGGGACAGACTAGCACAGATACGCAGTATTTT	CAISLVPGQTSTDTQYF
NA	TRBV15	TRBD2	TRBJ2-1	20	TGTGCCACCAGCAGAGTGTTTGGGACTAGCGGTTGGAGCTCCTACAATGAGCAGTTCTTC	CATSRVFGTSGWSSYNEQFF
NA	TRBV27	TRBD2	TRBJ2-1	15	TGTGCCAGCAGTACGAGCGGGGGGGCCAACAATGAGCAGTTCTTC	CASSTSGGANNEQFF
NA	TRBV29-1	TRBD2	TRBJ2-7	13	TGCAGCGTTGAAGTGGGAGGGGCGGGGGAGCAGTACTTC	CSVEVGGAGEQYF
NA	TRBV19	NA	TRBJ1-3	15	TGTGCCAGTAGTATAGGCTGGGGGCCTGGAAACACCATATATTTT	CASSIGWGPGNTIYF
NA	TRBV5-1	NA	TRBJ2-7	14	TGCGCCAGCAGCCCTTCCGGGAAATCCTACGAGCAGTACTTC	CASSPSGKSYEQYF
few	TRBV19	NA	TRBJ1-2	15	TGTGCCAGTACTCCTCTACAGGGCCTCCTCGGAGGCTACACCTTC	CASTPLQGLLGGYTF
NA	TRBV29-1	NA	TRBJ1-2	12	TGCAGCGTCGTACATTCGAACTATGGCTACACCTTC	CSVVHSNYGYTF
NA	TRBV19	TRBD1	TRBJ1-5	13	TGTGCCAGTAGTTGGCAGGGGGGTCAGCCCCAGCATTTT	CASSWQGGQPQHF
NA	TRBV5-4	NA	TRBJ1-1	16	TGTGCCAGCAGTCCTCGACAGGCCGGAATGAACACTGAAGCTTTCTTT	CASSPRQAGMNTEAFF
NA	TRBV6-6	NA	TRBJ2-1	15	TGTGCCAGCAGTTACGGGGAATGGGGGGACAATGAGCAGTTCTTC	CASSYGEWGDNEQFF
NA	TRBV19	NA	TRBJ1-2	12	TGTGCCAGTAGTCTAGGCGGCTATGGCTACACCTTC	CASSLGGYGYTF
NA	TRBV7-9	NA	TRBJ2-6	16	TGTGCCAGCAGCTTATTCAGGGCCTCTGGGGCCAACGTCCTGACTTTC	CASSLFRASGANVLTF
NA	TRBV19	TRBD1	TRBJ1-5	16	TGTGCCAGTAGCCGGGACAGCCGGGCCATCAATCAGCCCCAGCATTTT	CASSRDSRAINQPQHF
NA	TRBV9	NA	TRBJ2-5	15	TGTGCCAGCAGCGTAGGTCCGGGAGAAGAAGAGACCCAGTACTTC	CASSVGPGEEETQYF
NA	TRBV6-1	NA	TRBJ2-7	14	TGTGCCAGCAGTGAAGCGGCCAGGGGGGTTGGGCAGTACTTC	CASSEAARGVGQYF
NA	TRBV9	TRBD2	TRBJ2-3	17	TGTGCCAGCAGCGTAGCCCCTAGCGGGAGTGTCACAGATACGCAGTATTTT	CASSVAPSGSVTDTQYF
NA	TRBV5-1	TRBD2	TRBJ2-3	18	TGCGCCAGCAGCAGGGGACTAGCGGGGGGTTTTAGCACAGATACGCAGTATTTT	CASSRGLAGGFSTDTQYF
NA	TRBV23-1	NA	TRBJ1-1	16	TGCGCCAGCAGTCAGCAACCCCGAGGAGTGAACACTGAAGCTTTCTTT	CASSQQPRGVNTEAFF
NA	TRBV19	TRBD1	TRBJ1-6	14	TGTGCCAGTAGAAGACAGGGACCAAATTCACCCCTCCACTTT	CASRRQGPNSPLHF
once	TRBV6-4	TRBD1	TRBJ1-5	16	TGTGCCAGCAGGTTAGACAGGGGCCAAGCCAATCAGCCCCAGCATTTT	CASRLDRGQANQPQHF
NA	TRBV7-9	TRBD2	TRBJ2-5	13	TGTGCCAGCAAAGCGGGAGCGTGGGAGACCCAGTACTTC	CASKAGAWETQYF
NA	TRBV9	TRBD2	TRBJ2-3	15	TGTGCCAGCAGCCACGGGGGGGCGGGGGGAGATACGCAGTATTTT	CASSHGGAGGDTQYF
NA	TRBV7-9	TRBD2	TRBJ2-1	13	TGTGCCACCATGGCGGGAGCCTACAATGAGCAGTTCTTC	CATMAGAYNEQFF
NA	TRBV6-1	NA	TRBJ1-3	15	TGTGCCAGCAGTGAACGACAGGTTCCTGGAAACACCATATATTTT	CASSERQVPGNTIYF
NA	TRBV19	TRBD2	TRBJ2-5	15	TGTGCCAGTAGTATAAGTAGCGGGATGGGACGGACCCAGTACTTC	CASSISSGMGRTQYF
once	TRBV7-8	TRBD2	TRBJ2-5	16	TGTGCCAGCAGCTTAACGGCTAGCGGGGGGTCAGAGACCCAGTACTTC	CASSLTASGGSETQYF
NA	TRBV15	NA	TRBJ1-2	16	TGTGCCACCAGCAGAGATTTGGAGGGAGCTAACTATGGCTACACCTTC	CATSRDLEGANYGYTF
NA	TRBV7-2	NA	TRBJ1-5	12	TGTGCCAGCAGCTTAGGTAGTCAGCCCCAGCATTTT	CASSLGSQPQHF
NA	TRBV11-2	NA	TRBJ2-3	13	TGTGCCAGCAGCTTTATAGCGTCAGATACGCAGTATTTT	CASSFIASDTQYF
few	TRBV11-1	TRBD2	TRBJ2-5	14	TGTGCCAGCAGCTTAGGCGGACTAGGGGAGACCCAGTACTTC	CASSLGGLGETQYF
few	TRBV6-5	NA	TRBJ2-2	12	TGTGCCAGCAGTACTGATACCGGGGAGCTGTTTTTT	CASSTDTGELFF
NA	TRBV5-1	NA	TRBJ1-3	15	TGCGCCAGCAGCTTACGGGGGGCGTCCGGAAACACCATATATTTT	CASSLRGASGNTIYF
once	TRBV13	TRBD1	TRBJ2-1	15	TGTGCCAGCAGCTTAGGGGGACAGGGCTGGAATGAGCAGTTCTTC	CASSLGGQGWNEQFF
NA	TRBV28	TRBD2	TRBJ2-5	21	TGTGCCAGCAGGTCGGACAGGGGGTTAGGGACTAGCGGGGGGGCCGAAGAGACCCAGTACTTC	CASRSDRGLGTSGGAEETQYF
NA	TRBV7-6	TRBD2	TRBJ2-5	18	TGTGCCAGCAGCTCGGGACTAGCGGGAGAGGAGGGCCAAGAGACCCAGTACTTC	CASSSGLAGEEGQETQYF
NA	TRBV7-6	NA	TRBJ2-5	14	TGTGCCAGCAGCCCACGGACAGCCCAAGAGACCCAGTACTTC	CASSPRTAQETQYF
NA	TRBV5-1	NA	TRBJ2-5	14	TGCGCCAGCAGCGAGGGACTGGGAGGGGGGTCCCAGTACTTC	CASSEGLGGGSQYF
NA	TRBV7-8	NA	TRBJ1-5	18	TGTGCCAGCAGCTTAGAGTCACGGATTAAGACAATAAATCAGCCCCAGCATTTT	CASSLESRIKTINQPQHF
NA	TRBV5-8	TRBD2	TRBJ2-5	15	TGTGCCAGCAGCTTGGCCGCGGGGGGACACAAGACCCAGTACTTC	CASSLAAGGHKTQYF
few	TRBV29-1	NA	TRBJ2-7	13	TGCAGCGCTAGCGAGGGAATCATATACGAGCAGTACTTC	CSASEGIIYEQYF
NA	TRBV11-3	TRBD2	TRBJ2-7	17	TGTGCCAGCAGCTTAGATTCGGGAGGCCCCCTCTCCTACGAGCAGTACTTC	CASSLDSGGPLSYEQYF
NA	TRBV6-1	NA	TRBJ2-1	13	TGTGCCAGCAGTGGGCGGAGTCACTATGAGCAGTTCTTC	CASSGRSHYEQFF
few	TRBV21-1	NA	TRBJ1-5	15	TGTGCCAGCAAACCGGGACATAATAGCAATCAGCCCCAGCATTTT	CASKPGHNSNQPQHF
NA	TRBV28	NA	TRBJ1-2	13	TGTGCCAGCAGCCTCGGACAGAGCTATGGCTACACCTTC	CASSLGQSYGYTF
NA	TRBV29-1	NA	TRBJ2-1	13	TGCAGCGTTGGGACAGAAAAATACAATGAGCAGTTCTTC	CSVGTEKYNEQFF
NA	TRBV5-4	TRBD1	TRBJ1-2	16	TGTGCCAGCAGCCCCCGGACAGGGGGCTCCGACTATGGCTACACCTTC	CASSPRTGGSDYGYTF
once	TRBV5-4	TRBD2	TRBJ2-5	15	TGTGCCAGCAGCCTGCGCGCGGGGGGCAGTGAGACCCAGTACTTC	CASSLRAGGSETQYF